The present T cell receptor beta chain was sequenced within a study of blood T cell repertoires in COVID-19. Study overall: The analysed material was cDNA or gDNA that came from T cells, B-cell-depleted T cells, or PBMCs.

The V gene's germline CDR1 is LNHDA and CDR2 SQIVND (reference sequence). The CDR3 runs 17 residues. After removal of 5 bases from V and 3 bases from J, the junction contained 10 bases not matched to a gene. In the authors' methods: The assay estimated nucleated cells by amplifying reference gene primers. TCRdb keeps only in-frame clones here, not all; method: immunoSEQ multiplex PCR. V and J calls and clone size are copied from that table; D and trimming were computed from the DNA. The data hold roughly 63,000 clones, with about 80% observed a single time. The source of this sequence is a human donor in a cohort sampled during active COVID-19. Material: peripheral blood. The chain has TRBV19 and TRBJ2-4, with 10 bases fitting TRBD1. Here the CDR3 DNA reads TGTGCCAGTAGTCCCATCGACAGGGGGCGAAGCAAAAACATTCAGTACTTC. It translates to CASSPIDRGRSKNIQYF. The whole variable domain, remainder taken from reference TRBV19 and TRBJ2-4, is DGGITQSPKYLFRKEGQNVTLSCEQNLNHDAMYWYRQDPGQGLRLIYYSQIVNDFQKGDIAEGYSVSREKKESFPLTVTSAQKNPTAFYLCASSPIDRGRSKNIQYFGAGTRLSVL.